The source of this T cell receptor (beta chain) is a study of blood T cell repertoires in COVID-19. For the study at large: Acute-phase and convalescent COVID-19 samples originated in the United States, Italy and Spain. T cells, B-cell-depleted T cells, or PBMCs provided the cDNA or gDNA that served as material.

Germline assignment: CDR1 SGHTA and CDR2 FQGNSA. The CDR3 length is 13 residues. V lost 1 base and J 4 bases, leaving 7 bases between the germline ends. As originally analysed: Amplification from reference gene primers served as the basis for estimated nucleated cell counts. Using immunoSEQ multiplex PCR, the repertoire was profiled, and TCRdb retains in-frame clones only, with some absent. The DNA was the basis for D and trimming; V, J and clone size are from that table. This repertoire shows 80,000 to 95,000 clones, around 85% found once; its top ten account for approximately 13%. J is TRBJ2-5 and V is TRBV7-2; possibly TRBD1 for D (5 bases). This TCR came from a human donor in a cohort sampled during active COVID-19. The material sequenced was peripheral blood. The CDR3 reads CASSLGGGETQYF. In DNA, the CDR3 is TGTGCCAGCAGCTTAGGGGGCGGAGAGACCCAGTACTTC.